This T cell receptor beta chain was profiled in a study of immune characterization of retroperitoneal liposarcoma. TCRdb passed the PCR reads through MiXCR, listing each CDR3 protein once. The sample holds 9,500 to 13,000 distinct CDR3 sequences; approximately 26% are singletons and the top ten take approximately 8%. Germline V gene sequence: CDR1 SGHVS, CDR2 FQNEAQ. This CDR3 contains 15 residues. Trimming at V came to 5 bases and at J to 10 bases, leaving 10 bases not matched to a gene. The specimen was tumor tissue. V gene TRBV7-8 combines with J gene TRBJ2-1; 11 nucleotides match TRBD2. This TCR derives from a male donor with retroperitoneal liposarcoma. The chain's CDR3 is CASSAGTSGTYEQFF. The CDR3 DNA reads TGTGCCAGCAGCGCAGGGACTAGCGGAACCTACGAGCAGTTCTTC.